This T cell receptor (beta chain) was profiled in a study of blood T cell repertoires in COVID-19. Background on the study: PBMCs, B-cell-depleted T cells, or T cells were the source of the cDNA or gDNA that made up the material.

This clone was detected a few times. This CDR3 has 16 amino acids. V lost 4 bases and J 0 bases, leaving 13 bases between the germline ends. Germline V CDR1 and CDR2: LNHDA, SQIVND (reference sequence). Clones were sequenced by immunoSEQ multiplex PCR, and TCRdb holds only the in-frame ones, with some missing. Of about 91,000 clones listed, 70% to 80% are singletons. Sequences were obtained from peripheral blood. The receptor's source is a man between 65 and 85 years old with acute or convalescent COVID-19. V is TRBV19 and J is TRBJ2-4, with a weak D call TRBD1 (6 bases). Here the CDR3 reads CASSKTGILAKNIQYF. The CDR3 DNA sequence: TGTGCCAGTAGTAAGACAGGAATACTAGCCAAAAACATTCAGTACTTC.